The 6 T cell receptor beta chains below all came from one sample that was sequenced in a study of CD8 T cells in ankylosing spondylitis. Whole-study findings and limits: Within ankylosing spondylitis blood, a TCR beta motif made up of several highly homologous variants appeared to be characteristic.

No antigen has been identified for these receptors. TCRdb processed the 5' RACE reads anew with MiXCR; each CDR3 protein has one entry. The table has about 390,000 distinct CDR3 sequences, approximately 20% seen once. Sequences were obtained from blood, either unsorted or a sorted T cell fraction (not recorded which). These receptors originate from a male donor with ankylosing spondylitis.

The V gene is TRBV12-3 or TRBV12-4, the J gene TRBJ2-5, with D maybe TRBD1 (5 bases). This CDR3 spans 12 amino acids. Trimming removed 4 bases from V and 7 bases from J, with 10 bases in between. CDR3: CASSSSQGTQYF. The CDR3, as DNA: TGTGCCAGCAGTTCCTCCCAGGGGACCCAGTACTTC.

This clonotype was detected ten times or more. The genes are TRBV12-3 or TRBV12-4 and TRBJ1-5; TRBD1 matches 7 bases. The CDR3 is 18 residues long. The V and J ends lost 2 bases and 5 bases, in that order; junction bases with no gene match: 15. The CDR3 region is CASSLYPERQGRDQPQHF. CDR3 sequence (DNA): TGTGCCAGCAGTTTATACCCCGAACGACAGGGTCGGGATCAGCCCCAGCATTTT.

The V and J genes are TRBV6-2 or TRBV6-3 and TRBJ2-1, with D tentatively TRBD1 (5 bases). Trimming left V 6 bases short and J 7 bases short, with 19 bases between. Germline-derived CDR1 and CDR2 are MNHEY and SVGEGT. CDR3 length equals 15 residues. The DNA for the CDR3 is TGTGCCAGCAGCACCCAGGCTCCCCAGGGTAATGAGCAGTTCTTC. It codes for CASSTQAPQGNEQFF.

This clonotype was seen at least ten times. The CDR3 DNA is TGCAGCGTTGAATTTAGACTCAGGGGGAAAGGAGATACGCAGTATTTT. Translating it yields CSVEFRLRGKGDTQYF. The rearrangement links TRBV29-1 to TRBJ2-3; 7 nucleotides agree with TRBD1. Germline V gives CDR1 SQVTM, CDR2 ANQGSEA. The CDR3 is 16 amino acids. The V and J ends lost 2 bases and 5 bases, in that order; junction bases with no gene match: 13.

The V gene is TRBV20-1, the J gene TRBJ2-7, with D maybe TRBD2 (6 bases). The CDR3 covers 13 residues. Looked up from germline, CDR1 is DFQATT and CDR2 is SNEGSKA (reference sequence). Trimming shortened V by 6 bases and J by 2 bases, and 14 bases separated the two germline ends. The CDR3 here is CSAPRRGTYEQYF. CDR3 coding DNA: TGCAGTGCCCCCAGGCGGGGAACCTACGAGCAGTACTTC.

This clonotype was seen only a few times. The chain couples TRBV7-2 to TRBJ1-4, with D possibly matching TRBD1 (5 bases). Per germline, CDR1 SGHTA and CDR2 FQGNSA. V was shortened by 5 bases and J by 4 bases, with 11 bases between the two germline ends. The length of the CDR3 is 14 residues. The CDR3 sequence: CASSPRGVNEKLFF. CDR3 coding DNA: TGTGCCAGCAGCCCCCGAGGGGTTAATGAAAAACTGTTTTTT.